This T cell receptor beta chain emerged from a study of blood T cell repertoires in COVID-19. About the research overall: Samples of COVID-19 (acute and convalescent) were obtained from the United States, Italy and Spain. From T cells, B-cell-depleted T cells, or PBMCs came the material, which was cDNA or gDNA.

Methods used by the authors: Scientists estimated how many nucleated cells there were by amplifying reference gene primers. Produced via immunoSEQ multiplex PCR; TCRdb's table is partial and in-frame only. That table gives V, J and clone size, and the DNA gave D and trimming. Found here are 110,000 or so clones, around 81% of them singletons; the top ten hold around two fifths. In this sample, this clone turned up a few times. V was pared by 3 bases and J by 8 bases, with 7 bases between. There are 11 residues in the CDR3. CDR1 is MDHEN and CDR2 is SYDVKM in the germline V gene. The chain has TRBV28 and TRBJ1-2; D is uncertain. The clonotype comes from a man of 80 years or more with acute or convalescent COVID-19. Sequencing was done on a sample of peripheral blood. The CDR3 loop is CASSLVGGYTF. The CDR3 DNA is TGTGCCAGCAGTTTGGTGGGCGGCTACACCTTC.